This T cell receptor beta chain comes out of a study of cytomegalovirus exposure and HLA in healthy donors. Whole-study findings and limits: Altogether, 164 TCR beta chains were recorded as cytomegalovirus-associated. The majority of TCR sequences were rare, yet some public TCRs appeared in many donors.

Worth noting for this clone: As yet, its antigen is unknown.

13 Jbeta primers and 60 Vbeta primers were used for the PCR. Assay: immunoSEQ multiplex PCR; the TCRdb copy retains only in-frame clones and omits some. The sample lists about 130,000 clones, roughly 82% occurring once. The CDR3 loop spans 18 amino acids. Germline V gene data show CDR1 as LNHDA and CDR2 as SQIVND (reference sequence). Losses at the gene ends were 4 bases for V and 7 bases for J; bases not matched to a gene: 16. The origin of this receptor is a boy aged 5-17 years in good health and CMV-seronegative. Input material: PBMCs. The gene calls are TRBV19 and TRBJ2-1; TRBD2 matches 10 bases. The CDR3 is CASSKWVGLGLAQNEQFF. The CDR3 DNA reads TGTGCCAGTAGTAAGTGGGTGGGTTTGGGACTAGCGCAAAATGAGCAGTTCTTC.